Listed below are T cell receptor beta chains from one sample, sequenced in a study of shared clonotypes between healthy human individuals. Sequencing was performed with immunoSEQ multiplex PCR; in TCRdb, only in-frame clones are kept and a portion is missing. The sample holds roughly 1,800,000 clones, about 94% seen once. Sequencing was performed on naive CD8+ T cells sorted from blood. These receptors originate from a man aged 18 to 30 in good health. The conserved cysteine and the conserved F or W are not part of the CDR3 here. Some rows have no size entry. The others give once, few or many, or a class for an expanded clone.

cdr3_length	v_call	j_call	clone_size	cdr3_aa
15	TRBV4-1	TRBJ2-1	NA	ASSQVPDFLTYNEQF
12	TRBV6-5	TRBJ1-2	NA	ASLPTGEGYGYT
16	TRBV4-3	TRBJ2-1	NA	ASSQPPLGGEGYNEQF
10	TRBV4-3	TRBJ2-2	once	ASSPGTGELF
13	TRBV30	TRBJ2-7	NA	AWSPWGQGTYEQY
9	TRBV27	TRBJ1-1	NA	ASSLSTEAF
12	TRBV6-9	TRBJ2-7	NA	ASSYSGGFYEQY
10	TRBV10-3	TRBJ1-2	NA	AISDLDYGYT
14	TRBV6-6	TRBJ2-7	NA	ASSQPPGDHFAEQY
13	TRBV18	TRBJ2-3	once	ASSPGRRVPDTQY
10	TRBV28	TRBJ2-7	NA	ASSLDGYEQY
12	TRBV5-4	TRBJ1-2	NA	ASSFDGVGYGYT
13	TRBV14	TRBJ2-7	NA	ASSRGTGLVYEQY
15	TRBV7-9	TRBJ2-5	NA	ASSLARTSGMEETQY
13	TRBV19	TRBJ1-4	NA	ASSKDGFEDEKLF
15	TRBV19	TRBJ1-5	NA	ASSTVRDRDPNQPQH
13	TRBV6-5	TRBJ2-7	NA	ASSYSTTGGYEQY
12	TRBV5-6	TRBJ2-2	NA	ASSRDLDTGELF
13	TRBV19	TRBJ1-4	NA	ASSIAGSEGEKLF
14	TRBV6-6	TRBJ1-4	NA	ASSYVGVSTNEKLF
14	TRBV11-2	TRBJ2-2	NA	ASSPDGLAYSGELF
8	TRBV6-5	TRBJ2-7	NA	ASSDWEQY
10	TRBV5-6	TRBJ2-7	NA	ASAGLSYEQY
12	TRBV28	TRBJ2-1	NA	ASSFRGLRDEQF
12	TRBV7-9	TRBJ2-7	NA	ASSRPGQYYEQY
11	TRBV10-2	TRBJ2-7	NA	ASSDGQGYEQY
11	TRBV6-5	TRBJ2-3	NA	ASSFSGTDTQY
12	TRBV5-4	TRBJ1-1	NA	ASSSLTGNVEAF
11	TRBV4-1	TRBJ2-7	NA	ASSQDLRDEQY
11	TRBV7-6	TRBJ2-1	NA	ASSINWGDEQF
13	TRBV11-2	TRBJ1-1	NA	ASSTGRPGNTEAF
13	TRBV7-9	TRBJ2-7	NA	ASSPSPGTTYEQY
13	TRBV28	TRBJ2-2	NA	ASSLKKDGTGELF
13	TRBV10-3	TRBJ2-4	NA	AISPEGQEENIQY
13	TRBV2	TRBJ2-3	NA	ASSEWTSLADTQY
12	TRBV9	TRBJ2-1	NA	ASSEDPKFNEQF
12	TRBV6-5	TRBJ2-7	NA	ASSYGSMRYEQY
10	TRBV29-1	TRBJ1-2	once	SAQGAMDGYT
14	TRBV4-3	TRBJ2-3	NA	ASSRLTSGVTDTQY
12	TRBV30	TRBJ2-3	NA	AWSYGAQGDTQY
12	TRBV7-6	TRBJ2-7	NA	ASSLGTARYEQY
14	TRBV11-2	TRBJ2-1	once	ASSLSRTRVYNEQF
13	TRBV6-1	TRBJ2-7	NA	ATSLRLAGEGEQY